The 20 T cell receptor beta chains reported below all come from one sample, sequenced in a study of blood T cell repertoires in COVID-19. This table comes from immunoSEQ multiplex PCR, and its TCRdb copy is limited to in-frame clones, with some not included. The table includes approximately 150,000 clones, more than 80% detected once. The specimen sequenced was peripheral blood. Receptors originate from a woman in her sixties or seventies with COVID-19, enrolled during active disease.

The V gene is TRBV6-1, the J gene TRBJ2-7; 7 nucleotides line up with TRBD1. V trimming: 2 bases; J trimming: 6 bases; junction bases outside the gene matches: 7. This CDR3 spans 14 amino acids. Germline V lookup: CDR1 MNHNS, CDR2 SASEGT. CDR3 sequence reads: CASSERTAGGEQYF. Here the CDR3 DNA reads TGTGCCAGCAGTGAAAGGACTGCAGGGGGCGAGCAGTACTTC.

Details on this clone: Other DNA sequences within the sample encode an identical CDR3. This chain links TRBV12-3 or TRBV12-4 with TRBJ1-2; D call uncertain. This CDR3 contains 13 residues. V was pared by 1 base and J by 2 bases, with 5 bases between. The CDR3 sequence: CASSLGANYGYTF. The CDR3 DNA reads as TGTGCCAGCAGTTTAGGGGCGAACTATGGCTACACCTTC.

The chain is built from TRBV19 and TRBJ1-6; D unclear. Per germline, CDR1 LNHDA and CDR2 SQIVND (reference sequence). The germline V and J ends were trimmed by 3 bases and 5 bases, with 11 bases remaining between them. This CDR3 contains 15 residues. The CDR3 sequence: CASSMSRTDNSPLHF. CDR3 in DNA: TGTGCCAGTAGTATGAGCAGGACTGATAATTCACCCCTCCACTTT. The full variable domain, its missing parts supplied by reference TRBV19 and TRBJ1-6, is DGGITQSPKYLFRKEGQNVTLSCEQNLNHDAMYWYRQDPGQGLRLIYYSQIVNDFQKGDIAEGYSVSREKKESFPLTVTSAQKNPTAFYLCASSMSRTDNSPLHFGNGTRLTVT.

The CDR3 sequence is CASSKGGPYQPQHF. The CDR3 DNA reads TGTGCCAGCAGTAAAGGGGGCCCTTATCAGCCCCAGCATTTT. The chain combines TRBV2 with TRBJ1-5; TRBD1 matches 7 bases. The V gene end was trimmed by 5 bases and the J gene end by 5 bases; junction bases not matched to a gene: 6. The germline CDR1 and CDR2 sequences are SNHLY and FYNNEI. The CDR3 has 14 residues.

This clone was recorded only once. This chain uses TRBV9 with TRBJ2-1; 9 bases map to TRBD2. Per the germline V gene, CDR1 is SGDLS and CDR2 is YYNGEE. The CDR3 sequence is 16 residues long. Trimming cost V 4 bases and J 4 bases; bases outside gene matches: 9. DNA of the CDR3: TGTGCCAGCAGCCCCGCGGGGAGCGGGGGGTACAATGAGCAGTTCTTC. It is translated as CASSPAGSGGYNEQFF.

The chain's CDR3 is CASSHEQASYNEQFF. The CDR3 DNA sequence: TGTGCCAGCAGCCATGAACAGGCCTCCTACAATGAGCAGTTCTTC. The chain is built from TRBV3-1 (or the pseudogene TRBV3-2) and TRBJ2-1; maybe TRBD1 (5 bases). CDR3 size: 15 residues. Trimming removed 3 bases at V and 0 bases at J, with 9 bases between. Per germline, CDR1 LGHDT and CDR2 YNNKEL (reference sequence).

V gene TRBV10-1 combines with J gene TRBJ1-3, with a weak D call TRBD1 (6 bases). Germline V gene sequence: CDR1 WNHNN, CDR2 SYGVQD (reference sequence). V was trimmed by 4 bases and J by 5 bases, leaving 27 bases between them. The CDR3 runs to 19 residues. CDR3 sequence (DNA): TGCGCCAGCAGTGGAGCTCGGGACAACTTGGGTCTCCCTCGAAACACCATATATTTT. Encoded protein: CASSGARDNLGLPRNTIYF.

The V and J genes are TRBV10-3 and TRBJ2-3; 10 nucleotides line up with TRBD2. The CDR3 loop spans 16 amino acids. Per the germline V gene, CDR1 is ENHRY and CDR2 is SYGVKD. Germline trimming cut 3 bases from V and 2 bases from J; bases unmatched to any gene: 5. For the CDR3, the DNA is TGTGCCATCAGTGAACCTAGCGGGGGCCTCACAGATACGCAGTATTTT. Amino acid sequence: CAISEPSGGLTDTQYF.

J is TRBJ1-6 and V is TRBV9; no firm D call. V was cut by 3 bases and J by 4 bases, with 5 bases left in between. This CDR3 has 13 residues. Germline lookup yields CDR1 SGDLS and CDR2 YYNGEE. CDR3 in amino acids: CASSELYNSPLHF. The CDR3 nucleotides read TGTGCCAGCAGCGAACTATATAATTCACCCCTCCACTTT.

The chain uses TRBV27 and TRBJ2-1, with 11 positions matching TRBD2. The CDR3 covers 15 residues. Germline CDR1 reads MNHEY; CDR2 reads SMNVEV (reference sequence). Unmatched junction bases numbered 1, after V lost 3 bases and J lost 3 bases. The CDR3 region has the DNA TGTGCCAGCAGTTTGACTAGCGGGGACTACAATGAGCAGTTCTTC. Residues: CASSLTSGDYNEQFF.

This chain links TRBV11-3 with TRBJ2-1, with TRBD2 identical over 7 bases. Trimming at V came to 0 bases and at J to 4 bases, leaving 12 bases not matched to a gene. CDR3 size: 18 residues. Germline CDR1 SGHNT, CDR2 YENEEA. This CDR3 is CASSLDRPKRGPYNEQFF. The CDR3 nucleotides read TGTGCCAGCAGCTTAGATCGCCCCAAGCGGGGACCTTACAATGAGCAGTTCTTC. Together with reference TRBV11-3 and TRBJ2-1, the CDR3 gives the full variable domain: EAGVVQSPRYKIIEKKQPVAFWCNPISGHNTLYWYLQNLGQGPELLIRYENEEAVDDSQLPKDRFSAERLKGVDSTLKIQPAELGDSAVYLCASSLDRPKRGPYNEQFFGPGTRLTVL.

This clone was picked up a small number of times. The chain combines TRBV5-8 with TRBJ1-5; 7 nucleotides match TRBD1. This CDR3 region has 16 residues. Germline V gene sequence: CDR1 SGHTS, CDR2 YDEGEE. J lost 0 bases, V lost 5 bases, and 8 bases had no gene match. The CDR3 bases are TGTGCCAGCAGGAAGAGGACAGGCGCTAGCAATCAGCCCCAGCATTTT. This codes for CASRKRTGASNQPQHF.

V usage is TRBV2 and J usage is TRBJ2-1; D is possibly TRBD2 (5 bases). The ends were cut back, 7 bases at V and 9 bases at J, with 16 bases in the middle. This CDR3 is built from 13 residues. Germline loops: CDR1 SNHLY, CDR2 FYNNEI. CDR3 region: CASTQGHGGEQFF. CDR3 nucleotide sequence: TGTGCCAGCACCCAAGGGCATGGAGGTGAGCAGTTCTTC.

The chain carries TRBV6-5 and TRBJ1-1; 8 bases match TRBD1. V shed 2 bases, J shed 0 bases, and the junction held 2 bases outside the gene matches. The CDR3 is 15 amino acids. Germline CDR1 and CDR2: MNHEY and SVGAGI. The CDR3 is CASSYRTGMNTEAFF. The CDR3 coding sequence is TGTGCCAGCAGTTACAGGACAGGGATGAACACTGAAGCTTTCTTT.

Points on this clone: The same CDR3 is also encoded by other DNA sequences in this sample. The chain carries TRBV19 and TRBJ1-2; a possible D gene is TRBD1 (6 bases). The CDR3 extends over 13 amino acids. CDR1 and CDR2 from the germline V gene are LNHDA and SQIVND (reference sequence). V was cut by 6 bases and J by 5 bases, with 13 bases left in between. The CDR3 DNA reads TGTGCCAGTAGCGAACAGGGAAATTATGGCTACACCTTC. This gives the protein CASSEQGNYGYTF.

The chain employs TRBV18 and TRBJ1-2, with 7 bases identical to TRBD1. After removal of 5 bases from V and 8 bases from J, the junction contained 8 bases not matched to a gene. From germline, CDR1 is KGHSH and CDR2 LQKENI. The CDR3 sequence is 13 residues long. This CDR3 reads CASSSAPDRGYTF. The CDR3 DNA follows: TGTGCCAGCTCATCAGCCCCGGACAGGGGCTACACCTTC.

This clone was picked up a small number of times. The CDR3, as DNA: TGTGCCAGCAGCTGGGCAGCGGGGGGGGAGTACGAGCAGTACTTC. Protein sequence: CASSWAAGGEYEQYF. The chain combines TRBV7-2 with TRBJ2-7; 10 positions match TRBD2. The CDR3 spans 15 residues. J lost 4 bases, V lost 4 bases, and 7 bases had no gene match. Germline V gene lookup returns CDR1 SGHTA and CDR2 FQGNSA.

The rearrangement links TRBV4-1 to TRBJ1-3, with 7 bases lining up with TRBD1. J lost 3 bases, V lost 4 bases, and 9 bases had no gene match. This CDR3 is 16 amino acids long. Germline CDR1 reads MGHRA; CDR2 reads YSYEKL. The DNA of the CDR3 is TGCGCCAGCAGCCGAGGACAGGCCCGAAGTGGAAACACCATATATTTT. Translated: CASSRGQARSGNTIYF.

The chain couples TRBV30 to TRBJ1-4; a possible D gene is TRBD1 (5 bases). Germline V lookup: CDR1 GTSNPN, CDR2 SVGIG (reference sequence). CDR3 size: 14 residues. Trimming removed 1 base from V and 8 bases from J, with 14 bases in between. Here the CDR3 reads CAWSETGFREKLFF. The CDR3, as DNA: TGTGCCTGGAGTGAAACAGGTTTTCGGGAAAAACTGTTTTTT.

The V gene is TRBV18, the J gene TRBJ1-5; 7 bases match TRBD1. The CDR3 length is 16 residues. V lost 4 bases to trimming and J lost 0 bases; unmatched junction nucleotides: 6. Germline V gives CDR1 KGHSH, CDR2 LQKENI. The CDR3 coding sequence is TGTGCCAGCTCACGAGGGGGCCCCCTTAGCAATCAGCCCCAGCATTTT. Amino acid sequence: CASSRGGPLSNQPQHF.